Below are 23 T cell receptor beta chains sequenced from a single sample in a study of cytomegalovirus exposure and HLA in healthy donors. TCRdb's table, derived via immunoSEQ multiplex PCR, lists solely in-frame clones and lacks some. The profile shows 190,000 or so clones, approximately 84% of them singletons. The sequenced sample was PBMCs. These receptors all come from a woman under 30 in good health and CMV-seropositive.

This clone was detected only once. This chain uses TRBV6-4 with TRBJ1-5; 7 nucleotides align to TRBD1. Germline loops: CDR1 MRHNA, CDR2 SNTAGT. Trimming removed 0 bases from V and 3 bases from J; junction bases left unmatched: 5. This CDR3 spans 16 amino acids. In nucleotides, the CDR3 is TGTGCCAGCAGTGACTCGATAGACAGGGACAATCAGCCCCAGCATTTT. Residues: CASSDSIDRDNQPQHF.

This clone was picked up one time. The chain carries TRBV7-7 and TRBJ2-5, with 12 bases that match TRBD2. V dropped 6 bases and J dropped 4; count of bases not matched to a gene: 12. The length of the CDR3 is 17 residues. Germline CDR1 reads SSHAT; CDR2 reads FNYEAQ (reference sequence). CDR3: CASSSGLAGPLGETQYF. CDR3 coding DNA: TGTGCCAGCAGTTCGGGACTAGCGGGTCCCCTTGGAGAGACCCAGTACTTC.

The chain carries TRBV2 and TRBJ1-4; tentatively, D is TRBD1 (5 bases). In germline, CDR1 is SNHLY, CDR2 FYNNEI. This CDR3 comprises 13 residues. Trimming took off 6 bases at V and 7 bases at J, with 12 bases between the two ends. The DNA of the CDR3 is TGTGCCAGCAGGGGGCCTAATATTGAAAAACTGTTTTTT. Protein sequence: CASRGPNIEKLFF.

The gene calls are TRBV2 and TRBJ1-6, with D possibly being TRBD1 (6 bases). The CDR3 is made up of 15 amino acids. Germline CDR1 is SNHLY and CDR2 is FYNNEI. Trimming took 6 bases from V and 6 from J, leaving 15 bases between them. The CDR3 bases are TGTGCCAGCAGGGGGGTGACAGGTGCTAATTCACCCCTCCACTTT. It encodes CASRGVTGANSPLHF.

V is TRBV5-4 and J is TRBJ2-2; possibly TRBD2 for D (6 bases). The V gene's germline CDR1 is SGHNT and CDR2 YYREEE (reference sequence). V gave up 4 bases and J gave up 1 base, with 11 bases separating them. This CDR3 region has 15 residues. The CDR3 loop is CASSLFGGNTGELFF. In DNA form, the CDR3 reads TGTGCCAGCAGCCTCTTCGGGGGGAACACCGGGGAGCTGTTTTTT.

This chain links TRBV25-1 with TRBJ2-5, with a tentative D call TRBD2 (6 bases). Trimming shortened V by 8 bases and J by 7 bases, and 17 bases separated the two germline ends. Germline V lookup: CDR1 MGHDK, CDR2 SYGVNS. CDR3 size: 13 residues. The CDR3 DNA follows: TGTGCCAGCGACGGGGACTGGGTGGGGACCCAGTACTTC. As protein: CASDGDWVGTQYF.

The chain is built from TRBV6-1 and TRBJ2-4, with 7 nucleotides matching TRBD1. Germline V gene data show CDR1 as MNHNS and CDR2 as SASEGT. The length of the CDR3 is 16 residues. V gave up 4 bases and J gave up 4 bases; unmatched junction bases: 10. CDR3 in amino acids: CASSAYTRDSKNIQYF. As DNA, the CDR3 is TGTGCCAGCAGTGCGTACACCCGGGACAGTAAAAACATTCAGTACTTC.

The chain uses TRBV29-1 and TRBJ2-7; maybe TRBD1 (6 bases). This CDR3 is built from 18 residues. With 5 bases removed from V and 4 bases from J, the gap between germline ends came to 30 bases. Germline lookup yields CDR1 SQVTM and CDR2 ANQGSEA. The CDR3 DNA follows: TGCAGCGTTCACCTTAGATGGGGGCCGGGACGGCTAGGGTACGAGCAGTACTTC. It codes for CSVHLRWGPGRLGYEQYF.

Here the CDR3 reads CASSVDSRGQPQHF. The CDR3 bases are TGTGCCAGCAGCGTGGACAGTAGGGGTCAGCCCCAGCATTTT. The chain employs TRBV6-1 and TRBJ1-5, with a tentative D call TRBD1 (6 bases). V was shortened by 6 bases and J by 6 bases, with 15 bases between the two germline ends. CDR1 and CDR2 from the germline V gene are MNHNS and SASEGT. The CDR3 spans 14 residues.

The chain recombines TRBV4-2 with TRBJ2-1; tentative D call: TRBD2 (5 bases). CDR1 is LGHNA, CDR2 YNFKEQ, per germline. This CDR3 has 16 amino acids. The germline V and J ends were trimmed by 1 base and 7 bases, with 17 bases remaining between them. The CDR3, as DNA: TGTGCCAGCAGCCAAGTTTGGACCCGGGGTTCGAATGAGCAGTTCTTC. Residues: CASSQVWTRGSNEQFF.

This chain links TRBV6-6 with TRBJ2-3; D unclear. V was cut by 4 bases and J by 2 bases, with 13 bases left in between. The germline CDR1 and CDR2 sequences are MNHNY and SVGAGI (reference sequence). The CDR3 contains 15 residues. The CDR3 loop is CASSSFQSFTDTQYF. The CDR3 DNA follows: TGTGCCAGCAGTTCCTTTCAGTCCTTCACAGATACGCAGTATTTT.

This clone was seen a single time. Written as DNA, the CDR3 is TGTGCCAGCAGCCACTCCTACAATGAGCAGTTCTTC. It encodes CASSHSYNEQFF. The rearrangement links TRBV5-6 to TRBJ2-1; D remains ambiguous. Deletions cut 4 bases from V and 0 bases from J, with 2 bases between. Germline V gives CDR1 SGHDT, CDR2 YYEEEE. This CDR3 spans 12 amino acids.

There are a few counts of this clone. The CDR3 coding sequence is TGTGCCAGTAGTACGACAGGGGGCGCGAACACCTTC. Protein sequence: CASSTTGGANTF. V and J are TRBV19 and TRBJ1-2; 10 bases are shared with TRBD1. The trim removed 4 bases at V and 12 bases at J, leaving 5 bases unmatched. Per the germline V gene, CDR1 is LNHDA and CDR2 is SQIVND (reference sequence). The CDR3 loop spans 12 amino acids.

There are a few counts of this clone. This chain connects TRBV10-1 to TRBJ2-7, with 7 bases identical to TRBD2. The CDR3 runs 13 residues. CDR1 is WNHNN and CDR2 is SYGVQD in the germline V gene (reference sequence). With V trimmed by 2 bases and J by 7 bases, 5 bases remained unmatched. The CDR3 spells CASSEIGGGEQYF. CDR3 sequence (DNA): TGCGCCAGCAGTGAGATCGGCGGGGGAGAGCAGTACTTC.

In its sample, this clone was seen once. The CDR3 nucleotides are TGTGCCAGCAGTTTAGGATTGGATGGTAGGACAGAAGCTTTCTTT. Residues: CASSLGLDGRTEAFF. The rearrangement links TRBV27 to TRBJ1-1; the D gene is possibly TRBD1 (5 bases). The germline V gene has CDR1 MNHEY and CDR2 SMNVEV (reference sequence). The V gene lost 2 bases and the J gene lost 8 bases, with 18 bases spanning the gap. The CDR3 spans 15 residues.

V is TRBV6-1 and J is TRBJ2-1; D is uncertain. CDR1 MNHNS and CDR2 SASEGT come from the germline V gene. This CDR3 spans 13 amino acids. V lost 4 bases and J 6 bases, leaving 10 bases between the germline ends. The CDR3 loop reads CASSAYMANEQFF. The CDR3 DNA reads TGTGCCAGCAGTGCATACATGGCCAATGAGCAGTTCTTC.

The chain combines TRBV29-1 with TRBJ2-1; a weak D match, TRBD2 (6 bases). The CDR3 runs 14 residues. Looked up from germline, CDR1 is SQVTM and CDR2 is ANQGSEA. The V gene lost 6 bases and the J gene lost 8 bases, with 20 bases spanning the gap. CDR3 sequence reads: CSVRAGLPTYEQFF. The CDR3 DNA sequence: TGCAGCGTCCGTGCGGGGCTTCCTACGTATGAGCAGTTCTTC.

The rearrangement joins TRBV5-6 to TRBJ2-3; D possibly corresponds to TRBD2 (6 bases). The CDR3 loop spans 15 amino acids. Germline V gives CDR1 SGHDT, CDR2 YYEEEE. V lost 4 bases to trimming and J lost 2 bases, with 14 bases between them. CDR3 loop: CASSLLAEFTDTQYF. The CDR3, as DNA: TGTGCCAGCAGCCTATTAGCGGAATTCACAGATACGCAGTATTTT.

The chain couples TRBV11-2 to TRBJ2-1; 8 bases are a match to TRBD2. CDR1 and CDR2 from the germline V gene are SGHAT and FQNNGV. V gave up 5 bases and J gave up 5 bases; unmatched junction bases: 14. The CDR3 covers 17 residues. Written as DNA, the CDR3 is TGTGCCAGCAGCCCCGACCCGGGGGGGAAGCTAAACAATGAGCAGTTCTTC. It yields the protein CASSPDPGGKLNNEQFF.

The sample holds one count of this clone. CDR3 in amino acids: CASSPRQGRAQYF. The CDR3 DNA reads as TGTGCCAGCAGTCCCCGACAGGGGAGGGCGCAGTATTTT. The rearrangement links TRBV27 to TRBJ2-3, with D perhaps TRBD1 (8 bases). The CDR3 runs 13 residues. From germline, CDR1 is MNHEY and CDR2 SMNVEV (reference sequence). V was clipped by 5 bases and J by 10 bases, with 16 bases between them.

This chain links TRBV14 with TRBJ2-7, with unresolved D. This CDR3 is 12 amino acids long. CDR1 SGHDN and CDR2 FVKESK come from the germline V gene. Trimming shortened V by 1 base and J by 3 bases, and 4 bases separated the two germline ends. The CDR3 coding sequence is TGTGCCAGCAGCCAAGGTAACTACGAGCAGTACTTC. It specifies CASSQGNYEQYF.

Notes on this clone: Other DNA variants within this sample encode the same CDR3. The rearrangement joins TRBV6-1 to TRBJ1-5, with D hard to call. The CDR3 totals 14 residues. The V gene lost 4 bases and the J gene lost 1 base, with 8 bases spanning the gap. Per the germline V gene, CDR1 is MNHNS and CDR2 is SASEGT. CDR3 bases: TGTGCCAGCAGTGCCGGAGTGAGCAATCAGCCCCAGCATTTT. This gives the protein CASSAGVSNQPQHF.

This clone showed up just a few times. V and J are TRBV29-1 and TRBJ1-2, with D tentatively TRBD1 (6 bases). The CDR3 length is 12 residues. The V and J ends lost 4 bases and 5 bases respectively, with 11 bases between them. From germline, CDR1 is SQVTM and CDR2 ANQGSEA. In DNA form, the CDR3 reads TGCAGCGTTGTCAGGACAGAGTATGGCTACACCTTC. This encodes CSVVRTEYGYTF.